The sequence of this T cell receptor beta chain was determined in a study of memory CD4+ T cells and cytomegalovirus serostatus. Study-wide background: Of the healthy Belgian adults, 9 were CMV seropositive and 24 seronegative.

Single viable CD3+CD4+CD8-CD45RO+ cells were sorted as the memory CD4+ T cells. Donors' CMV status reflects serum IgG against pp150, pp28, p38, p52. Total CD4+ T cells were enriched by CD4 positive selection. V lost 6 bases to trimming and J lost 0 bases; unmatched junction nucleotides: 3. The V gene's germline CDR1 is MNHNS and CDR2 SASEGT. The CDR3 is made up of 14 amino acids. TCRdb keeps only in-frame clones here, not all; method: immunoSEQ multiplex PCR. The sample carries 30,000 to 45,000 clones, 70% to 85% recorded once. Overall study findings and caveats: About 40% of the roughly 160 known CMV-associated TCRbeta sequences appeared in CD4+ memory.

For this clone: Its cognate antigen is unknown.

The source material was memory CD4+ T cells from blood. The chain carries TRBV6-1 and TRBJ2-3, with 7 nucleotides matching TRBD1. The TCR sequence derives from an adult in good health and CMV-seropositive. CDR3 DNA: TGTGCCAGCAGGGACAGGTCTAGCACAGATACGCAGTATTTT. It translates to CASRDRSSTDTQYF.